A single sample gave rise to the 30 T cell receptor beta chains below, sequenced in a study of T cell responses to AZD1222 COVID-19 vaccine. Using immunoSEQ multiplex PCR, the repertoire was profiled, and TCRdb retains in-frame clones only, with some absent. The sample shows 100,000 to 150,000 clones, 92% of them seen only once. The sequenced sample was peripheral blood, obtained on day 0 of AZD1222 vaccination. The receptors here all came from an adult in good health.

This clone was seen a few times. The V gene is TRBV20-1, the J gene TRBJ1-2, with D unresolved. The CDR3 consists of 13 residues. V was shortened by 3 bases and J by 4 bases, with 12 bases between the two germline ends. In germline, CDR1 is DFQATT, CDR2 SNEGSKA (reference sequence). CDR3 DNA: TGCAGTGCTAGTTCTATGGGCGGCTATGGCTACACCTTC. Its protein is CSASSMGGYGYTF.

This clone has just a few counts. The J gene is TRBJ2-7, the V gene TRBV5-1; 10 bases line up with TRBD2. Germline values: CDR1 SGHRS, CDR2 YFSETQ. The CDR3 is 15 amino acids. J was trimmed by 3 bases and V by 4 bases; bases with no gene match: 7. The CDR3 DNA sequence: TGCGCCAGCAGCGTCCACGAGCGGGAGGGCTACGAGCAGTACTTC. This sequence encodes CASSVHEREGYEQYF.

The chain joins TRBV18 to TRBJ1-1; no definite D call. V lost 6 bases to trimming and J lost 0 bases, with 8 bases between them. CDR1 is KGHSH and CDR2 is LQKENI in the germline V gene. The CDR3 is made up of 13 amino acids. CDR3: CASSPSVNTEAFF. The DNA for the CDR3 is TGTGCCAGCTCCCCCTCGGTGAACACTGAAGCTTTCTTT.

Worth noting for this clone: The sample carries other DNA sequences with the same CDR3. The rearrangement links TRBV5-1 to TRBJ2-7; D assignment may be TRBD1 or TRBD2 (5 bases each). V was pared by 0 bases and J by 0 bases, with 13 bases between. Germline CDR1 and CDR2: SGHRS and YFSETQ. CDR3 length: 16 amino acids. The CDR3, as DNA: TGCGCCAGCAGCTTGGGAGGGACGGCGATCTCCTACGAGCAGTACTTC. It codes for CASSLGGTAISYEQYF.

This chain uses TRBV15 with TRBJ1-2; D unresolved. The CDR3 covers 12 residues. Germline lookup yields CDR1 LNHNV and CDR2 YYDKDF (reference sequence). Trimming took off 4 bases at V and 6 bases at J, with 9 bases between the two ends. CDR3 loop: CATSISGNGYTF. The CDR3 DNA is TGTGCCACCAGCATTTCCGGGAATGGCTACACCTTC.

The chain uses TRBV3-1 (or the pseudogene TRBV3-2) and TRBJ2-5; D ambiguous. V gave up 4 bases and J gave up 2 bases, with 11 bases separating them. In germline, CDR1 is LGHDT, CDR2 YNNKEL (reference sequence). The length of the CDR3 is 14 residues. The CDR3, as DNA: TGTGCCAGCAGCCGTTTTGCAGTACAAGAGACCCAGTACTTC. As protein: CASSRFAVQETQYF.

The chain joins TRBV5-1 to TRBJ1-5; possibly TRBD1 for D (5 bases). Per germline, CDR1 SGHRS and CDR2 YFSETQ. The CDR3 runs to 14 residues. The germline V and J ends were trimmed by 4 bases and 5 bases, with 13 bases remaining between them. In DNA form, the CDR3 reads TGCGCCAGCAGCCCGGGACCCACCGATCAGCCCCAGCATTTT. It codes for CASSPGPTDQPQHF.

The chain has TRBV10-2 and TRBJ2-3, with D perhaps matching TRBD1 or TRBD2 (5 bases each). Germline CDR1 and CDR2: WSHSY and SAAADI. Trimming took off 10 bases at V and 2 bases at J, with 13 bases between the two ends. This CDR3 has 13 amino acids. The CDR3, as DNA: TGCGCCACCCGGGACCCGCCCACAGATACGCAGTATTTT. Translation: CATRDPPTDTQYF.

V and J are TRBV2 and TRBJ1-5, with TRBD1 matching 10 bases. The CDR3 sequence is 15 residues long. Germline lookup yields CDR1 SNHLY and CDR2 FYNNEI. The junction had 7 bases not matched to a gene; V was cut back by 6 bases and J by 5 bases. The CDR3 protein is CASSRDRGGYQPQHF. The CDR3 region has the DNA TGTGCCAGCAGCCGGGACAGGGGAGGGTATCAGCCCCAGCATTTT.

The chain employs TRBV5-1 and TRBJ2-3; 10 bases agree with TRBD2. Germline CDR1 reads SGHRS; CDR2 reads YFSETQ. J lost 1 base, V lost 4 bases, and 6 bases had no gene match. This CDR3 has 16 residues. The CDR3 DNA follows: TGCGCCAGCAGCCCGCCTCTAGCGGGAGGCACAGATACGCAGTATTTT. Protein sequence: CASSPPLAGGTDTQYF. The full variable domain, with the rest looked up from reference TRBV5-1 and TRBJ2-3, is KAGVTQTPRYLIKTRGQQVTLSCSPISGHRSVSWYQQTPGQGLQFLFEYFSETQRNKGNFPGRFSGRQFSNSRSEMNVSTLELGDSALYLCASSPPLAGGTDTQYFGPGTRLTVL.

V usage is TRBV7-6 and J usage is TRBJ2-2; no clear D gene. Germline assignment: CDR1 SGHVS and CDR2 FNYEAQ. The CDR3 runs to 16 residues. Trimming took 1 base from V and 1 from J, leaving 10 bases between them. CDR3 bases: TGTGCCAGCAGCTTAGGGCAGGCGAAGAACACCGGGGAGCTGTTTTTT. This translates into CASSLGQAKNTGELFF.

The chain combines TRBV3-1 (or the pseudogene TRBV3-2) with TRBJ1-2, with 7 bases fitting TRBD1. Losses at the gene ends were 1 base for V and 7 bases for J; bases not matched to a gene: 3. Germline loops: CDR1 LGHDT, CDR2 YNNKEL (reference sequence). This CDR3 is built from 13 residues. The CDR3 loop reads CASSQGGGVGYTF. The CDR3 coding sequence is TGTGCCAGCAGCCAAGGAGGGGGCGTTGGCTACACCTTC.

The V and J genes are TRBV6-2 or TRBV6-3 and TRBJ2-1; perhaps D is TRBD1 or TRBD2 (5 bases each). The CDR3 covers 14 residues. Germline-derived CDR1 and CDR2 are MNHEY and SVGEGT. Trimming took off 6 bases at V and 7 bases at J, with 16 bases between the two ends. As DNA, the CDR3 is TGTGCCAGCAGCCACCACCGGGACGCAAATGAGCAGTTCTTC. Translation gives CASSHHRDANEQFF.

The chain has TRBV30 and TRBJ1-5; a weak D match, TRBD1 (6 bases). Between the trimmed V and J ends, which lost 0 bases and 2 bases, there was a span of 14 bases. The CDR3 is 16 amino acids. Germline CDR1 GTSNPN, CDR2 SVGIG (reference sequence). This CDR3 reads CAWSVSQGVGNQPQHF. In DNA form, the CDR3 reads TGTGCCTGGAGTGTTTCACAGGGCGTAGGCAATCAGCCCCAGCATTTT.

The chain couples TRBV5-6 to TRBJ1-1; maybe TRBD1 (5 bases). The CDR3 extends over 13 amino acids. The V end was cut by 4 bases, the J end by 10 bases, with 17 bases between. Germline lookup yields CDR1 SGHDT and CDR2 YYEEEE. The CDR3 spells CASSPTGVGLAFF. For the CDR3, the DNA is TGTGCCAGCAGCCCTACTGGGGTGGGGCTAGCTTTCTTT.

V and J are TRBV18 and TRBJ1-5; D might be TRBD1 (5 bases). The V end was cut by 3 bases, the J end by 6 bases, with 18 bases between. The germline V gene encodes CDR1 KGHSH and CDR2 LQKENI. The CDR3 is 16 residues long. The DNA for the CDR3 is TGTGCCAGCTCACCCACGGTTGGGGCCAACGGTCAGCCCCAGCATTTT. Protein sequence: CASSPTVGANGQPQHF.

The chain uses TRBV4-1 and TRBJ2-7, with 7 bases fitting TRBD2. This CDR3 is built from 15 residues. V dropped 3 bases and J dropped 7; count of bases not matched to a gene: 12. Germline CDR1 is MGHRA and CDR2 is YSYEKL. CDR3 sequence: CASSQGGGRSEEQYF. CDR3 nucleotides: TGCGCCAGCAGCCAGGGTGGCGGGAGATCGGAAGAGCAGTACTTC.

The chain links TRBV3-1 (or the pseudogene TRBV3-2) to TRBJ1-1; no definite D call. Germline CDR1 and CDR2: LGHDT and YNNKEL (reference sequence). The CDR3 runs to 15 residues. V dropped 0 bases and J dropped 0 bases, with 8 bases sitting between them. The CDR3 is CASSQEDRLNTEAFF. CDR3 DNA: TGTGCCAGCAGCCAAGAAGACCGGCTGAACACTGAAGCTTTCTTT.

The rearrangement joins TRBV11-2 to TRBJ2-5; weak D call: TRBD2 (6 bases). V was cut by 4 bases and J by 5 bases, with 20 bases left in between. Per germline, CDR1 SGHAT and CDR2 FQNNGV. The CDR3 consists of 16 residues. This CDR3 reads CASSSFTRQGGETQYF. The CDR3 DNA is TGTGCCAGCAGCTCCTTCACCCGCCAGGGAGGCGAGACCCAGTACTTC. The whole variable domain, filled in from reference TRBV11-2 and TRBJ2-5, reads EAGVAQSPRYKIIEKRQSVAFWCNPISGHATLYWYQQILGQGPKLLIQFQNNGVVDDSQLPKDRFSAERLKGVDSTLKIQPAKLEDSAVYLCASSSFTRQGGETQYFGPGTRLLVL.

J is TRBJ2-7 and V is TRBV30; 9 positions agree with TRBD1. The CDR3 runs to 15 residues. Trimming removed 4 bases from V and 2 bases from J; junction bases left unmatched: 9. Germline CDR1 reads GTSNPN; CDR2 reads SVGIG (reference sequence). DNA for the CDR3: TGTGCCTGGACTCTACCCGGGACAGGGCCCTACGAGCAGTACTTC. As protein: CAWTLPGTGPYEQYF.

This rearrangement joins TRBV6-5 to TRBJ2-7; TRBD2 matches at 7 bases. Trimming cost V 7 bases and J 2 bases; bases outside gene matches: 5. CDR3 length: 13 residues. Germline V lookup: CDR1 MNHEY, CDR2 SVGAGI. Written as DNA, the CDR3 is TGTGCCAGCATATCCAGCGGGACCTACGAGCAGTACTTC. This codes for CASISSGTYEQYF.

This clone was found once. This sequence joins TRBV14 and TRBJ2-7; 10 nucleotides agree with TRBD1. The CDR3 length is 14 residues. Germline CDR1 is SGHDN and CDR2 is FVKESK. V dropped 5 bases and J dropped 5; count of bases not matched to a gene: 6. The CDR3 DNA sequence: TGTGCCAGCAGCGACCGGGACAGGGGAAACGAGCAGTACTTC. Translation gives CASSDRDRGNEQYF.

The V call is TRBV4-1, the J call TRBJ1-2; unclear D gene. The germline V gene has CDR1 MGHRA and CDR2 YSYEKL. Trimming shortened V by 5 bases and J by 8 bases, and 18 bases separated the two germline ends. There are 14 residues in the CDR3. The CDR3 nucleotides are TGCGCCAGCAGCACCCATGGTCAGGCAAGGGGCTACACCTTC. As protein: CASSTHGQARGYTF.

This rearrangement joins TRBV23-1 to TRBJ1-1; a possible D gene is TRBD1 (5 bases). TRBV23-1 is designated an ORF whose function remains uncertain. The CDR3 runs to 16 residues. Trimming removed 2 bases at V and 1 base at J, with 14 bases between. This chain's CDR3 is CASSQKGTHTNTEAFF. The CDR3 coding sequence is TGCGCCAGCAGTCAAAAGGGGACCCATACGAACACTGAAGCTTTCTTT.

V usage is TRBV28 and J usage is TRBJ1-5; D ambiguous. V lost 3 bases, J lost 1 base, and 7 bases lay in between. Germline V CDR1 and CDR2: MDHEN, SYDVKM. The CDR3 runs to 14 residues. CDR3 DNA sequence: TGTGCCAGCAGTTTCCCTCAAAGCAATCAGCCCCAGCATTTT. This codes for CASSFPQSNQPQHF.

V is TRBV20-1 and J is TRBJ2-1, with 7 bases matching TRBD1. The CDR3 consists of 15 residues. Trimming cost V 3 bases and J 4 bases; bases outside gene matches: 9. In germline, CDR1 is DFQATT, CDR2 SNEGSKA (reference sequence). This CDR3 is CSASLFRGSYNEQFF. Here the CDR3 DNA reads TGCAGTGCTAGTCTTTTCAGGGGGAGTTACAATGAGCAGTTCTTC.

The chain carries TRBV2 and TRBJ2-1; TRBD1 aligns across 9 bases. V lost 7 bases to trimming and J lost 5 bases; unmatched junction nucleotides: 12. The germline gives CDR1 SNHLY, CDR2 FYNNEI. The CDR3 consists of 16 residues. The chain's CDR3 is CASTQHRTGADNEQFF. The DNA for the CDR3 is TGTGCCAGCACCCAACATAGGACAGGGGCGGACAATGAGCAGTTCTTC.

This chain's CDR3 is CASSEKDRGYNEQFF. Written as DNA, the CDR3 is TGTGCCAGCAGTGAAAAGGACAGGGGCTACAATGAGCAGTTCTTC. V and J are TRBV6-1 and TRBJ2-1; 9 nucleotides line up with TRBD1. V shed 2 bases and J 3 bases; nucleotides not matched to a gene: 2. Germline V CDR1 and CDR2: MNHNS, SASEGT. The CDR3 has 15 amino acids.

The genes are TRBV24-1 and TRBJ1-1, with TRBD1 matching 8 bases. From germline, CDR1 is KGHDR and CDR2 SFDVKD. This CDR3 comprises 16 residues. V was pared by 4 bases and J by 0 bases, with 6 bases of the junction left unmatched. This CDR3 is CATSEGQELMNTEAFF. DNA for the CDR3: TGTGCCACCAGTGAGGGACAGGAGCTAATGAACACTGAAGCTTTCTTT.

The J gene is TRBJ1-6, the V gene TRBV30; 9 positions match TRBD1. Germline trimming cut 5 bases from V and 4 bases from J; bases unmatched to any gene: 0. The CDR3 spans 13 residues. Germline CDR1 and CDR2: GTSNPN and SVGIG (reference sequence). CDR3 bases: TGTGCCTGGGACAGGGGGTATAATTCACCCCTCCACTTT. Translating gives CAWDRGYNSPLHF.